A selection of T cell receptor beta chains follows, all from one sample in a study of blood T cell repertoires in COVID-19. Clones were read by immunoSEQ multiplex PCR, and TCRdb kept only the in-frame ones, dropping some. Of over 15,000 clones listed, 91% are singletons. Sequenced sample: peripheral blood. Every receptor here comes from a human donor in a cohort sampled during active COVID-19. The CDR3 runs from the conserved cysteine through the conserved F or W. D genes are given only for firm matches.

>TRBV5-4|NA
CASSLVSRDNEQFF
>TRBV28|NA
CASGAVLNIQYF